This TCR beta chain was identified in a study of Ad26.COV2.S vaccination and SARS-CoV-2 variants. This table comes from immunoSEQ multiplex PCR, and its TCRdb copy is limited to in-frame clones, with some not included. The sample records 300,000 to 400,000 clones, around 81% being singletons. The length of the CDR3 is 10 residues. V gave up 2 bases and J gave up 11 bases, with 4 bases separating them. Germline-derived CDR1 and CDR2 are MDHEN and SYDVKM. Treatment specified: around 19 received Ad26.COV2.S at low or high dose, single or two shots; about 5 received placebo; per-sample allocation not given. Vaccine and placebo recipients were sampled on day 63 after the first injection.

This sample comprised peripheral blood, obtained in a trial of Ad26.COV2.S vaccine versus placebo. The source is a person between 18 and 65 years old who received the Ad26.COV2.S COVID-19 vaccine or a placebo. The chain recombines TRBV28 with TRBJ2-1; D is uncertain. The CDR3 nucleotides are TGTGCCAGCAGTTTAAAACAGCAGTTCTTC. Its protein is CASSLKQQFF. Looking up the rest from reference TRBV28 and TRBJ2-1 gives the full variable domain: DVKVTQSSRYLVKRTGEKVFLECVQDMDHENMFWYRQDPGLGLRLIYFSYDVKMKEKGDIPEGYSVSREKKERFSLILESASTNQTSMYLCASSLKQQFFGPGTRLTVL.